Reported below is one TCR beta chain. This sample stems from a study of blood T cell repertoires in COVID-19. Study-level background: Acute and convalescent COVID-19 samples came from the United States, Italy and Spain. T cells, B-cell-depleted T cells, or PBMCs supplied cDNA or gDNA.

Authors' data handling: Scientists estimated how many nucleated cells there were by amplifying reference gene primers. Produced via immunoSEQ multiplex PCR; TCRdb's table is partial and in-frame only. V and J calls and clone size come straight from that table; D and trimming were deduced from the DNA. The table records more than 300,000 clones, more than 70% of them present only once. Germline V lookup: CDR1 SGDLS, CDR2 YYNGEE. J gave up 4 bases and V 4 bases, and 5 bases lay outside the gene matches. This CDR3 has 15 amino acids. This TCR was sampled from a woman in her fifties or sixties with acute or convalescent COVID-19. Sequencing was done on a sample of peripheral blood. V and J are TRBV9 and TRBJ2-1; TRBD2 matches 10 bases. The CDR3, as DNA: TGTGCCAGCAGCCCAGGACTAGCGGAGTACAATGAGCAGTTCTTC. It translates to CASSPGLAEYNEQFF.